The entry below describes one TCR beta chain. The CDR3 loop spans 15 amino acids. CDR1 MNHEY and CDR2 SMNVEV come from the germline V gene (reference sequence). Losses at the gene ends were 2 bases for V and 7 bases for J; bases not matched to a gene: 3. These data belong to a study of blood T cell repertoires in COVID-19. Overall study context: There were acute and convalescent COVID-19 samples, and they came from the United States, Italy and Spain.

Per the study methods: Amplifying reference gene primers gave estimates of nucleated cell counts. Sequencing used immunoSEQ multiplex PCR; TCRdb keeps in-frame clones, though not all of them. V, J and clone size derive from that table, while D and trimming were established from the DNA sequence. Among around 180,000 clones, over 75% were seen once, and the ten largest hold roughly 3.5%. V gene TRBV27 combines with J gene TRBJ2-1, with TRBD2 identical over 12 bases. The receptor was derived from a man between 60 and 75 years old with acute or convalescent COVID-19. Sequencing was carried out using peripheral blood. The CDR3 here is CASSLGLAGGNEQFF. In DNA form, the CDR3 reads TGTGCCAGCAGTTTAGGGCTAGCGGGAGGGAATGAGCAGTTCTTC.